This TCR beta chain was retrieved from a study of shared clonotypes between healthy human individuals. Broader study findings: Having only a few donors restricted how much genetic and exposure-history diversity was captured. The study generally estimated greater richness for naive than memory subsets.

J lost 4 bases, V lost 5 bases, and 10 bases had no gene match. Germline values: CDR1 SGHAT, CDR2 FQNNGV. The CDR3 length is 15 residues. About this clone itself: The antigen remains undetermined.

As originally analysed: In the immunoSEQ data, sequences were junction-only and lacked quality scores, so filtering differed. Sequenced by immunoSEQ multiplex PCR; TCRdb stores in-frame clones only, minus some. V, J and clone size are those of that table, while D and trimming were read from the DNA. The data show roughly 1,600,000 clones, about 98.5% seen once. The investigators split CD4+ cells into a CD45RA+ naive subset and a CD45RA-negative memory subset. The receptor's source is a man aged 25-45 years in good health. This chain connects TRBV11-2 to TRBJ1-1; 7 nucleotides align to TRBD1. The sample comprised naive CD4+ T cells sorted from blood. Subset here: CD45RA+ positively selected. The DNA of the CDR3 is TGTGCCAGCAGCGTGAACAGGGGACGCGGCACTGAAGCTTTCTTT. As protein: CASSVNRGRGTEAFF.